This entry concerns a single TCR beta chain. This entry belongs to a study of shared T cell receptors in the human thymus. TCRdb's table, derived via immunoSEQ multiplex PCR, lists solely in-frame clones and lacks some. The table shows about 660,000 clones, with over 75% occurring only once. Per germline, CDR1 SQVTM and CDR2 ANQGSEA. J gave up 0 bases and V 7 bases, and 10 bases lay outside the gene matches. This CDR3 is built from 16 residues. These records were also assigned to another study, of human thymus T cells. That work contributes: Each of the donors was a healthy Finnish infant who was undergoing open corrective cardiac surgery for congenital heart defects. Thymic samples were excised during corrective heart operations. Across thymic and blood repertoires, the usage of V and J genes appeared to be biased.

This TCR was recovered from a boy under two years old with a congenital heart defect. The J gene is TRBJ1-3, the V gene TRBV29-1; 9 bases are a match to TRBD1. The specimen was thymocytes. The DNA of the CDR3 is TGCAGCGCTCAACCCGGGACAGGGCCCTCTGGAAACACCATATATTTT. Translation: CSAQPGTGPSGNTIYF.